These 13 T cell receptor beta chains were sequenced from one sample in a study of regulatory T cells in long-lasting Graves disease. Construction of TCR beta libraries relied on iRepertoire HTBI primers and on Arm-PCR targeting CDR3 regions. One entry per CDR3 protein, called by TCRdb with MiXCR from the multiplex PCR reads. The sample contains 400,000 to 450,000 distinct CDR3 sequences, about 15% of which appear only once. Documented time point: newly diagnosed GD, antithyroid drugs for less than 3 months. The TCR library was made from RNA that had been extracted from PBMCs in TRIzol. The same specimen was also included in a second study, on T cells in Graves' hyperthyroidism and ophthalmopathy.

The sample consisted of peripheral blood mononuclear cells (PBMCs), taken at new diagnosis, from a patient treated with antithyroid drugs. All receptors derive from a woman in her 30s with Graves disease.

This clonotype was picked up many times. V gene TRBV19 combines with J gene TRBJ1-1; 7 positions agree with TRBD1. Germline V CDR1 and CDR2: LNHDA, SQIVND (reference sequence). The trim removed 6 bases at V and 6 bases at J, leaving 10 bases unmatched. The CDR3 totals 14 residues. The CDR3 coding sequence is TGTGCCAGTAGGTCGACAGGGATGAGGGCTGAAGCTTTCTTT. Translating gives CASRSTGMRAEAFF.

CDR3 sequence (DNA): TGTGCCAGCAGCACACAGGGGTGGGATGAGCAGTTCTTC. Translation gives CASSTQGWDEQFF. The V call is TRBV11-2, the J call TRBJ2-1; TRBD1 agrees at 7 bases. Looked up from germline, CDR1 is SGHAT and CDR2 is FQNNGV. The CDR3 has 13 amino acids. The V segment lost 5 bases and the J segment 8 bases; nucleotides outside the gene matches: 6.

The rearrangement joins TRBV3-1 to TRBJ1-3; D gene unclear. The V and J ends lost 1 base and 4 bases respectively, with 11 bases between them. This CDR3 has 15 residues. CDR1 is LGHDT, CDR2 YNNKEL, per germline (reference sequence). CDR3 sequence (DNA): TGTGCCAGCAGCCAAGGGCCCATAGGAGGAAACACCATATATTTT. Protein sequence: CASSQGPIGGNTIYF.

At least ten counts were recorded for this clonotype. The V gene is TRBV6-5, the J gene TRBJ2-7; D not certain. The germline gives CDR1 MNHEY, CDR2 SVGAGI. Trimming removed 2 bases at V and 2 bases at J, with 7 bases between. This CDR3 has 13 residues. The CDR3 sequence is CASSYGPTYEQYF. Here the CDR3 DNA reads TGTGCCAGCAGTTACGGGCCTACCTACGAGCAGTACTTC.

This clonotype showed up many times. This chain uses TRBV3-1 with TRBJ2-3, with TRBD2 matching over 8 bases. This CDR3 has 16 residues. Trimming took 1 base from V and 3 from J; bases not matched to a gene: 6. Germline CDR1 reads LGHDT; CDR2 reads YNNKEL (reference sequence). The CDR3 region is CASSQVRGGRTDTQYF. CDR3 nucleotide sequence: TGTGCCAGCAGCCAAGTCCGGGGCGGGAGGACAGATACGCAGTATTTT.

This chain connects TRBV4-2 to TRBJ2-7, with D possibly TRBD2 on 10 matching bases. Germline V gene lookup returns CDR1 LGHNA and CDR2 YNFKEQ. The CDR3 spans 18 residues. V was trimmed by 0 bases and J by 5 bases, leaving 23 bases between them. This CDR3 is CASSQEEGDRGTSDEQYF. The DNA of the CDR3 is TGTGCCAGCAGCCAAGAGGAAGGAGACAGGGGGACTAGCGACGAGCAGTACTTC.

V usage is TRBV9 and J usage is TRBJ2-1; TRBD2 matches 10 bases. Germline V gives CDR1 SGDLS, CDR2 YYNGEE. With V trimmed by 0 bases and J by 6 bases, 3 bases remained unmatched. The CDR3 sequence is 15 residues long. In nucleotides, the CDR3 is TGTGCCAGCAGCGTAGTCAGCGGGAGGGCCAATGAGCAGTTCTTC. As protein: CASSVVSGRANEQFF.

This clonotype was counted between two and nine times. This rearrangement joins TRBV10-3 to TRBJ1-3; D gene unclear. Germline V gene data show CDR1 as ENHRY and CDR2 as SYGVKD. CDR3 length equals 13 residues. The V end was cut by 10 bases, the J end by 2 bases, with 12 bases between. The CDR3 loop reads CANSAGTGNTIYF. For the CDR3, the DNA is TGTGCCAACTCAGCTGGGACTGGAAACACCATATATTTT.

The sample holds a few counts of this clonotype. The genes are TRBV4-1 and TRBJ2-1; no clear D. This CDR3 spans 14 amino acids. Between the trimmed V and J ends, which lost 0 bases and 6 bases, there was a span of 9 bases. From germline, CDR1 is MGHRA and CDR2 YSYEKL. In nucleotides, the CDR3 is TGCGCCAGCAGCCAAGAAGCTCCCTTCAATGAGCAGTTCTTC. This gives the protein CASSQEAPFNEQFF.

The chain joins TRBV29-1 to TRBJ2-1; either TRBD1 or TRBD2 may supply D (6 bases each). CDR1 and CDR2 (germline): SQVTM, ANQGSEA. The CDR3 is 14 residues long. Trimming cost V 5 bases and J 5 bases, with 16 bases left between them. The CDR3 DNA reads TGCAGCGTTCAAGGGGGGTCATTTAACAATGAGCAGTTCTTC. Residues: CSVQGGSFNNEQFF.

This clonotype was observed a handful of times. CDR3 DNA: TGTGCCACCAGTGATTCGGAGACAGATACGCAGTATTTT. It yields the protein CATSDSETDTQYF. The V gene is TRBV24-1, the J gene TRBJ2-3, with D unresolved. This CDR3 has 13 residues. Trimming removed 2 bases at V and 3 bases at J, with 5 bases between. Germline CDR1 is KGHDR and CDR2 is SFDVKD.

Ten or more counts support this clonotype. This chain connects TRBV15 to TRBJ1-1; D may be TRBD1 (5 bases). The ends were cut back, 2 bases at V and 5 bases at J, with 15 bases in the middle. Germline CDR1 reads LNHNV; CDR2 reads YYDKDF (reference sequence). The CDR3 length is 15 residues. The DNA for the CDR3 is TGTGCCACCAGCAGAACCCTAGGCAGGGCTACTGAAGCTTTCTTT. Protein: CATSRTLGRATEAFF. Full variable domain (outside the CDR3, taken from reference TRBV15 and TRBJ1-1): DAMVIQNPRYQVTQFGKPVTLSCSQTLNHNVMYWYQQKSSQAPKLLFHYYDKDFNNEADTPDNFQSRRPNTSFCFLDIRSPGLGDTAMYLCATSRTLGRATEAFFGQGTRLTVV.

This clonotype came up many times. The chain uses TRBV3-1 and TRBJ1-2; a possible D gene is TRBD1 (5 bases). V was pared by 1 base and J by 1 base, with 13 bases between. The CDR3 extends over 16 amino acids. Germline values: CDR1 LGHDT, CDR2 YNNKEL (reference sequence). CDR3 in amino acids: CASSQAGTGGNYGYTF. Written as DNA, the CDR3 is TGTGCCAGCAGCCAAGCCGGGACGGGGGGTAACTATGGCTACACCTTC.